Listed here are 18 T cell receptor beta chains from one sample, sequenced in a study of T cell responses to AZD1222 COVID-19 vaccine. Sequencing was performed with immunoSEQ multiplex PCR; in TCRdb, only in-frame clones are kept and a portion is missing. The sample contains 160,000 or so clones, roughly 90% of which appear only once. This material consisted of peripheral blood, taken 28 days after the second AZD1222 dose. The origin of the receptors is an adult who received the AZD1222 COVID-19 vaccine.

The rearrangement uses TRBV20-1 and TRBJ1-1, with a tentative D call TRBD1 (5 bases). The CDR3 runs to 11 residues. Germline CDR1 reads DFQATT; CDR2 reads SNEGSKA (reference sequence). CDR3 in DNA: TGCACCGCGGGGGGGAACACTGAAGCTTTCTTT. It codes for CTAGGNTEAFF.

This rearrangement joins TRBV7-9 to TRBJ2-7; D is perhaps TRBD1 or TRBD2 (5 bases each). The CDR3 runs 13 residues. Germline V gives CDR1 SEHNR, CDR2 FQNEAQ (reference sequence). V was pared by 4 bases and J by 2 bases, with 9 bases between. CDR3 DNA sequence: TGTGCCAGCAGCTCTGAGGGACCCTACGAGCAGTACTTC. This codes for CASSSEGPYEQYF.

This clone has only one observation. The chain uses TRBV5-1 and TRBJ2-7; 13 positions agree with TRBD2. CDR3 length: 16 amino acids. Germline V gene lookup returns CDR1 SGHRS and CDR2 YFSETQ. The V and J ends lost 4 bases and 0 bases, in that order; junction bases with no gene match: 4. The CDR3 is CASSTGLAGSSYEQYF. For the CDR3, the DNA is TGCGCCAGCAGCACGGGACTAGCGGGGTCCTCCTACGAGCAGTACTTC.

The chain links TRBV3-1 (or the pseudogene TRBV3-2) to TRBJ2-3; TRBD1 might be the D (5 bases). This CDR3 has 18 residues. Germline CDR1 and CDR2: LGHDT and YNNKEL (reference sequence). V dropped 0 bases and J dropped 6 bases, with 22 bases sitting between them. This CDR3 reads CASSQERIRDSRLDTQYF. CDR3 coding DNA: TGTGCCAGCAGCCAAGAAAGGATTCGAGACAGCCGCCTTGATACGCAGTATTTT.

The chain has TRBV20-1 and TRBJ1-4; no reliable D call. Germline loops: CDR1 DFQATT, CDR2 SNEGSKA (reference sequence). Trimming cost V 6 bases and J 8 bases, with 10 bases left between them. The CDR3 spans 11 residues. CDR3 residues: CSAPIGEKLFF. CDR3 DNA sequence: TGCAGTGCCCCGATCGGGGAAAAACTGTTTTTT.

The J gene is TRBJ1-6, the V gene TRBV5-5; 7 positions match TRBD1. The germline V gene encodes CDR1 SGHKS and CDR2 YYEKEE (reference sequence). CDR3 length: 15 amino acids. Losses at the gene ends were 3 bases for V and 9 bases for J; bases not matched to a gene: 9. CDR3 DNA: TGTGCCAGCAGCTCGGAGGGGGCGATGCGTTCACCCCTCCACTTT. Translation gives CASSSEGAMRSPLHF.

V is TRBV21-1 and J is TRBJ1-1; the D call in the table, TRBD1, was not verified against the DNA. TRBV21-1 is flagged as a pseudogene. The CDR3 sequence is 15 residues long. The CDR3 is CASSKGGTGGTEAFF. DNA for the CDR3: TGTGCCAGCAGCAAAGGTGGGACAGGGGGAACTGAAGCTTTCTTT.

This clone was counted only a few times. The gene calls are TRBV11-3 and TRBJ1-1; weak D call: TRBD1 (5 bases). Germline CDR1 SGHNT, CDR2 YENEEA. The CDR3 is made up of 13 amino acids. The V end was cut by 5 bases, the J end by 7 bases, with 14 bases between. In DNA, the CDR3 is TGTGCCAGCAGCGCCGGGACGGACGATGAAGCTTTCTTT. This codes for CASSAGTDDEAFF.

This clone came up a few times. This chain connects TRBV15 to TRBJ1-1; TRBD1 is a possible D gene (5 bases). In germline, CDR1 is LNHNV, CDR2 YYDKDF (reference sequence). V was pared by 5 bases and J by 7 bases, with 14 bases between. The CDR3 contains 13 residues. CDR3 in amino acids: CATSSRSRGEAFF. The CDR3 DNA follows: TGTGCCACCAGCTCGCGATCGAGGGGTGAAGCTTTCTTT.

V gene TRBV5-8 combines with J gene TRBJ1-2, with D unclear. Germline CDR1 SGHTS, CDR2 YDEGEE. The CDR3 contains 13 residues. The V gene lost 7 bases and the J gene lost 8 bases, with 18 bases spanning the gap. CDR3 nucleotide sequence: TGTGCCAGCGACGGACTCCTTCTTATCGGCTACACCTTC. Translating it yields CASDGLLLIGYTF. The full variable domain, its missing parts supplied by reference TRBV5-8 and TRBJ1-2, is EAGVTQSPTHLIKTRGQQATLRCSPISGHTSVYWYQQALGLGLQFLLWYDEGEERNRGNFPPRFSGRQFPNYSSELNVNALELEDSALYLCASDGLLLIGYTFGSGTRLTVV.

This rearrangement joins TRBV24-1 to TRBJ2-1; D unclear. V was shortened by 3 bases and J by 5 bases, with 7 bases between the two germline ends. This CDR3 has 13 amino acids. The germline CDR1 and CDR2 sequences are KGHDR and SFDVKD. As DNA, the CDR3 is TGTGCCACCAGTGATACCAAGCACAATGAGCAGTTCTTC. Protein product: CATSDTKHNEQFF.

The V gene is TRBV3-1 (or the pseudogene TRBV3-2), the J gene TRBJ2-3; D unclear. V dropped 1 base and J dropped 0 bases, with 5 bases sitting between them. CDR1 is LGHDT, CDR2 YNNKEL, per germline (reference sequence). The CDR3 spans 14 residues. CDR3 nucleotide sequence: TGTGCCAGCAGCCAAGTAGCTAGCACAGATACGCAGTATTTT. Protein sequence: CASSQVASTDTQYF.

This chain connects TRBV5-4 to TRBJ1-6; D remains ambiguous. CDR3 length: 15 residues. V was trimmed by 1 base and J by 7 bases, leaving 12 bases between them. The germline gives CDR1 SGHNT, CDR2 YYREEE (reference sequence). CDR3 sequence: CASSLSGEWNSPLHF. CDR3 coding DNA: TGTGCCAGCAGCTTGAGCGGGGAATGGAATTCACCCCTCCACTTT.

The chain joins TRBV19 to TRBJ1-6, with TRBD1 as a possible D gene (6 bases). The CDR3 has 13 residues. Germline V lookup: CDR1 LNHDA, CDR2 SQIVND (reference sequence). The V end lost 7 bases, the J end lost 5 bases, and 9 bases lay between the germline ends. The DNA of the CDR3 is TGTGCCAGTACCGGGGGGCATAATTCACCCCTCCACTTT. It codes for CASTGGHNSPLHF.

The chain carries TRBV5-4 and TRBJ2-1; 12 bases are shared with TRBD2. The CDR3 spans 14 residues. Germline-derived CDR1 and CDR2 are SGHNT and YYREEE (reference sequence). V shed 5 bases, J shed 8 bases, and the junction held 5 bases outside the gene matches. The CDR3 protein is CASRASGGADEQFF. The CDR3 DNA sequence: TGTGCCAGCAGGGCTAGCGGGGGGGCCGATGAGCAGTTCTTC.

The J gene is TRBJ2-2, the V gene TRBV2, with 7 bases that match TRBD1. Germline V lookup: CDR1 SNHLY, CDR2 FYNNEI. The V segment lost 11 bases and the J segment 0 bases; nucleotides outside the gene matches: 6. CDR3 length: 14 residues. The CDR3 loop is CASEQGTNTGELFF. The CDR3 coding sequence is TGTGCCTCCGAACAGGGGACGAACACCGGGGAGCTGTTTTTT. The full variable domain, rest sourced from reference TRBV2 and TRBJ2-2, is EPEVTQTPSHQVTQMGQEVILRCVPISNHLYFYWYRQILGQKVEFLVSFYNNEISEKSEIFDDQFSVERPDGSNFTLKIRSTKLEDSAMYFCASEQGTNTGELFFGEGSRLTVL.

The rearrangement links TRBV21-1 to TRBJ1-5. TRBV21-1 is termed a pseudogene. This CDR3 comprises 13 residues. CDR3 in DNA: TGTGCCAGAAAGAGGGAGAGGAATCAGCCCCAGCATTTT. It encodes CARKRERNQPQHF.

The rearrangement uses TRBV5-1 and TRBJ1-4; TRBD1 is a possible D gene (5 bases). This CDR3 has 16 residues. CDR1 is SGHRS, CDR2 YFSETQ, per germline. The germline V and J ends were trimmed by 4 bases and 5 bases, with 18 bases remaining between them. CDR3 nucleotide sequence: TGCGCCAGCAGCGGGGGGATAGGACTTGTGAATGAAAAACTGTTTTTT. Translation: CASSGGIGLVNEKLFF.